These 14 T cell receptor beta chains came from one sample sequenced in a study of blood T cells in healthy people across ages. A second roughly 6 to 11 cycle PCR used barcoded and J-beta primers. TCRdb ran MiXCR on the 5' RACE reads and lists one entry per CDR3 protein. Of roughly 700,000 distinct CDR3 sequences in the sample, approximately 25% were seen once. Another study also made use of these data, one on T cells of mothers and their children.

Material for sequencing was blood. Receptors were obtained from a boy younger than 18 in good health.

The gene calls are TRBV29-1 and TRBJ1-2, with D maybe TRBD1 (6 bases). The CDR3 length is 13 residues. V was pared by 0 bases and J by 8 bases, with 13 bases between. The germline V gene has CDR1 SQVTM and CDR2 ANQGSEA. The DNA of the CDR3 is TGCAGCGTTGAAGATAACACAGGGCACGGCTACACCTTC. It codes for CSVEDNTGHGYTF. Together with reference TRBV29-1 and TRBJ1-2, the CDR3 gives the full variable domain: SAVISQKPSRDICQRGTSLTIQCQVDSQVTMMFWYRQQPGQSLTLIATANQGSEATYESGFVIDKFPISRPNLTFSTLTVSNMSPEDSSIYLCSVEDNTGHGYTFGSGTRLTVV.

V is TRBV28 and J is TRBJ1-4; D ambiguous. The V gene lost 5 bases and the J gene lost 5 bases, with 18 bases spanning the gap. This CDR3 has 16 amino acids. Per the germline V gene, CDR1 is MDHEN and CDR2 is SYDVKM. The CDR3 region is CASSLLPGRRNEKLFF. The CDR3 DNA reads TGTGCCAGCAGTCTGCTACCCGGGAGAAGAAATGAAAAACTGTTTTTT.

This clonotype was observed a few times. This chain uses TRBV6-2 or TRBV6-3 with TRBJ2-4, with D possibly being TRBD2 (7 bases). Germline CDR1 is MNHEY and CDR2 is SVGEGT. Trimming removed 8 bases from V and 3 bases from J, with 23 bases in between. The CDR3 is made up of 17 amino acids. The chain's CDR3 is CASLAGASSGRKNIQYF. The CDR3 nucleotides read TGTGCCAGCTTGGCGGGGGCATCTAGCGGACGCAAAAACATTCAGTACTTC.

Comments on this clonotype: Just one base apart from a much larger clone, this may be a read error. The V call is TRBV15, the J call TRBJ2-5; the D gene is possibly TRBD1 (6 bases). V was trimmed by 1 base and J by 5 bases, leaving 11 bases between them. This CDR3 contains 14 residues. Germline V gives CDR1 LNHNV, CDR2 YYDKDF (reference sequence). The CDR3, as DNA: TGTGCCACCAGCAGAGCAGGGGCACATGAGACCCAGTACTTC. Its protein is CATSRAGAHETQYF.

The chain recombines TRBV11-2 with TRBJ2-2, with 7 bases identical to TRBD2. This CDR3 spans 14 amino acids. The V gene's germline CDR1 is SGHAT and CDR2 FQNNGV. V lost 4 bases, J lost 7 bases, and 6 bases stayed unmatched. CDR3 bases: TGTGCCAGCAGCTACCTGACTAGCAACGGGGAGCTGTTTTTT. It translates to CASSYLTSNGELFF.

The rearrangement joins TRBV4-3 to TRBJ2-5; the D is unclear. The J call is uncertain, as TRBJ2-1 better fits the DNA end. This CDR3 comprises 14 residues. Per germline, CDR1 LGHNA and CDR2 YSLEER. The CDR3 reads CASSGRVVGDEQFF. The CDR3 nucleotides read TGCGCCAGCAGCGGAAGAGTGGTTGGCGATGAGCAGTTCTTC.

The chain couples TRBV20-1 to TRBJ2-3, with D maybe TRBD2 (5 bases). Trimming removed 6 bases at V and 6 bases at J, with 13 bases between. The CDR3 has 12 residues. From germline, CDR1 is DFQATT and CDR2 SNEGSKA (reference sequence). The CDR3 sequence: CSAPRATDTQYF. For the CDR3, the DNA is TGCAGTGCCCCGAGGGCTACCGATACGCAGTATTTT.

The chain couples TRBV7-2 to TRBJ2-7, with D maybe TRBD2 (6 bases). Germline-derived CDR1 and CDR2 are SGHTA and FQGNSA. This CDR3 is built from 15 residues. V was trimmed by 2 bases and J by 7 bases, leaving 18 bases between them. CDR3 nucleotide sequence: TGTGCCAGCAGCTTATGGCGGGACCCTCCGGGGGAGCAGTACTTC. It specifies CASSLWRDPPGEQYF.

This chain connects TRBV12-3 or TRBV12-4 to TRBJ2-5; a possible D gene is TRBD1 (5 bases). The J call is doubtful: the DNA matches TRBJ2-1 better. The CDR3 runs to 12 residues. For the CDR3, the DNA is TGTGCCAGCAGTTTAAAGTCAGGGGAGCAGTTCTTC. This sequence encodes CASSLKSGEQFF.

This clonotype was counted only a few times. The V gene is TRBV2, the J gene TRBJ2-7, with a tentative D call TRBD1 (6 bases). Judging by the DNA end, TRBJ2-5 fits better; the J call may be wrong. CDR3 length: 15 residues. The germline V gene has CDR1 SNHLY and CDR2 FYNNEI. The DNA for the CDR3 is TGTGCCAGCAGTCTGGGGTTTGTAGGGGGAGAGACCCAGTACTTC. Protein: CASSLGFVGGETQYF.

The chain recombines TRBV28 with TRBJ1-4; 8 nucleotides align to TRBD1. The length of the CDR3 is 14 residues. V was pared by 7 bases and J by 11 bases, with 12 bases of the junction left unmatched. Germline V CDR1 and CDR2: MDHEN, SYDVKM. This CDR3 is CASTETGGGEKLFF. In nucleotides, the CDR3 is TGTGCCAGCACCGAAACAGGGGGGGGAGAGAAACTGTTTTTT.

This clonotype was seen a few times. J is TRBJ1-5 and V is TRBV4-2; weak D call: TRBD1 (6 bases). The CDR3 length is 15 residues. From germline, CDR1 is LGHNA and CDR2 YNFKEQ. Trimming pared 0 bases from V and 7 bases from J, leaving 13 bases between. CDR3 amino acids: CASSQDWGGGQPQHF. The CDR3 region has the DNA TGTGCCAGCAGCCAAGACTGGGGGGGCGGACAGCCCCAGCATTTT.

This chain joins TRBV14 and TRBJ1-6; D remains ambiguous. Per the germline V gene, CDR1 is SGHDN and CDR2 is FVKESK. Between the trimmed V and J ends, which lost 4 bases and 6 bases, there was a span of 7 bases. The CDR3 totals 13 residues. In nucleotides, the CDR3 is TGTGCCAGCAGCCCGTCGGTTAATTCACCCCTCCACTTT. It encodes CASSPSVNSPLHF. The whole variable domain, remainder taken from reference TRBV14 and TRBJ1-6, is EAGVTQFPSHSVIEKGQTVTLRCDPISGHDNLYWYRRVMGKEIKFLLHFVKESKQDESGMPNNRFLAERTGGTYSTLKVQPAELEDSGVYFCASSPSVNSPLHFGNGTRLTVT.

J is TRBJ2-7 and V is TRBV4-3; D is unresolved. The CDR3 sequence is 15 residues long. The germline V gene has CDR1 LGHNA and CDR2 YSLEER. V was clipped by 0 bases and J by 1 base, with 10 bases between them. The CDR3 reads CASSQDLDLSYEQYF. The DNA for the CDR3 is TGCGCCAGCAGCCAAGATCTTGATCTATCCTACGAGCAGTACTTC.